This T cell receptor (beta chain) appears in the sequencing data of a study of CD8 T cells in Susac syndrome. Reverse transcription of roughly 0.5 to 1 ug RNA used random hexamers. By means of immunoSEQ multiplex PCR, TCR beta CDR3 spanning 54 Vbeta and 13 Jbeta underwent amplification. TCRdb fed the immunoSEQ multiplex PCR reads into MiXCR, producing one record per CDR3 protein. The repertoire consists of about 180,000 distinct CDR3 sequences, with more than 90% occurring once and the leading ten covering about 0.093%. This CDR3 is built from 16 residues. Germline CDR1 is MNHEY and CDR2 is SVGEGT. V lost 5 bases, J lost 1 base, and 18 bases lay in between. CD8+ and CD4+ T cells from blood underwent TCR beta sequencing, which was carried out in a high-throughput format. The multiple sclerosis control group comprised treatment-naive patients with stable or active relapsing-remitting disease.

The clonotype comes from a human donor with multiple sclerosis. Sequencing was performed on CD4+ T cells from PBMCs. The chain has TRBV6-2 or TRBV6-3 and TRBJ2-7; D is perhaps TRBD2 (5 bases). In DNA form, the CDR3 reads TGTGCCAGCAGTCAGAGCACCAGGACTGGTTCCTACGAGCAGTACTTC. Its protein product is CASSQSTRTGSYEQYF.